This TCR beta chain is drawn from a study of Ad26.COV2.S vaccination and SARS-CoV-2 variants. About the research overall: Dosing was one shot or two shots 56 days apart. General study findings and limits: Those who received vaccine or placebo ended up with similar non-spike TCR breadth. A substantial breadth of spike-specific CD8+ and CD4+ T cell responses after vaccination has been reported.

The treatment is: roughly 19 received Ad26.COV2.S at low or high dose, single or two shots; about 5 received placebo; per-sample allocation not given. Samples analyzed were those drawn on day 63 after the first vaccine or placebo injection. Aged 18-55 years, donor was enrolled in Boston in about 2020. About this clone itself: The antigen remains unidentified.

Germline CDR1 SGHTA, CDR2 FQGNSA. This CDR3 comprises 12 residues. With 1 base clipped from V and 9 bases from J, the junction kept 3 bases outside the gene matches. Using immunoSEQ multiplex PCR, the repertoire was profiled, and TCRdb retains in-frame clones only, with some absent. This repertoire shows roughly 500,000 clones, 87% found once; its top ten account for about 13%. The chain combines TRBV7-2 with TRBJ2-7; 7 bases are shared with TRBD2. The sample consisted of peripheral blood, taken in a trial of Ad26.COV2.S vaccine versus placebo. The TCR comes from a person between 18 and 65 years old who received the Ad26.COV2.S COVID-19 vaccine or a placebo. The CDR3 reads CASSLDRGRQYF. The CDR3 coding sequence is TGTGCCAGCAGCTTAGATCGCGGGAGGCAGTACTTC.